This TCR beta chain comes out of a study of shared clonotypes between healthy human individuals. Approximately 100 million PBMCs per unsorted sample were used for genomic DNA. Deep-level settings were used for running the assay. TCRdb's table, derived via immunoSEQ multiplex PCR, lists solely in-frame clones and lacks some. Of fewer than 500,000 clones listed, 60% to 80% are singletons. The TCR was taken from a woman aged 35 to 49 in good health. Some clones in this sample may be carry-over from other donors' samples. Material: PBMCs.

CDR3 bases: TGTGCCTGGAGTGTAAGTCAGGGAGGTTCCCCGTACTTC. Protein product: CAWSVSQGGSPYF. This sequence joins TRBV30 and TRBJ2-7; TRBD2 might be the D (6 bases). CDR1 is GTSNPN, CDR2 SVGIG, per germline (reference sequence). Trimming took 0 bases from V and 12 from J, leaving 18 bases between them. The CDR3 runs to 13 residues.